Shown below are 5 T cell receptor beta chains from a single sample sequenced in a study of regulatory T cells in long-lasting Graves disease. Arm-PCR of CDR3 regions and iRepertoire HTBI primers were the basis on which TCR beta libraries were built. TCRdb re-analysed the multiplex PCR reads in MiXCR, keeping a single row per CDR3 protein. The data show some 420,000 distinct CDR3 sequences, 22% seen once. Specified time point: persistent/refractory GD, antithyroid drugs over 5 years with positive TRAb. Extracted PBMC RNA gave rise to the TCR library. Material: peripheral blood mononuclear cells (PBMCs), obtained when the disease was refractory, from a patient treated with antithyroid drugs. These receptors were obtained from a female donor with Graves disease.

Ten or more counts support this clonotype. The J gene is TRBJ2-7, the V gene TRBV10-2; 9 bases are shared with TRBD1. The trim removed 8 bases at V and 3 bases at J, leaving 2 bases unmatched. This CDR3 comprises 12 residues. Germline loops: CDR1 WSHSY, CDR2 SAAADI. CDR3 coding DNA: TGCGCCAGCTGGGGACAGGGCTACGAGCAGTACTTC. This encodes CASWGQGYEQYF.

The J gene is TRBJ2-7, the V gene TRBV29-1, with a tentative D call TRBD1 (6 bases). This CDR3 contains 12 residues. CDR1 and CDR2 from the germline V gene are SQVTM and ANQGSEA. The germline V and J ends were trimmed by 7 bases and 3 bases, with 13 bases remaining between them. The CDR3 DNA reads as TGCAGCGCCCTCAGGGACAACTACGAGCAGTACTTC. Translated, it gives CSALRDNYEQYF.

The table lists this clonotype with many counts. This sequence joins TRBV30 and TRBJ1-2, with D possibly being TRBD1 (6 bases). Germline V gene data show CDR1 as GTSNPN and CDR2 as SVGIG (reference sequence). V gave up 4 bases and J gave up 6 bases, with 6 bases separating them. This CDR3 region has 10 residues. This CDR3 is CAWKGDGYTF. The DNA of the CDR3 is TGTGCCTGGAAGGGGGATGGCTACACCTTC.

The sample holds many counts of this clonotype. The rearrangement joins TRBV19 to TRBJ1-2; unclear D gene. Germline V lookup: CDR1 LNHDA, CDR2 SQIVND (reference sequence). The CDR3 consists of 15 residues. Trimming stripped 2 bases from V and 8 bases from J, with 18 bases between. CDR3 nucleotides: TGTGCCAGTAGTATAACCCCCGTAGGAGGGCAGGGCTACACCTTC. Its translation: CASSITPVGGQGYTF.

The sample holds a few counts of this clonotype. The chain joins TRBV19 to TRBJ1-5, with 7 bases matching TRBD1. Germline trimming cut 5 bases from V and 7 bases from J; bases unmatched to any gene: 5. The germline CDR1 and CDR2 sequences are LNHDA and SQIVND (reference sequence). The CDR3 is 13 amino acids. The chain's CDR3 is CASSPDRVQPQHF. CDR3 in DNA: TGTGCCAGTAGTCCCGACAGGGTGCAGCCCCAGCATTTT.